This T cell receptor beta chain was found in a study of neurological immune-mediated disorders (dated by TCRdb to between 2018 and 2021). At the level of the whole study: The study compared peripheral blood TCR-beta repertoires of HTLV-I-associated myelopathy (HAM/TSP) patients, multiple sclerosis patients and healthy controls using UMI-based sequencing. Longitudinal samples, technical triplicates and paired sorted CD4+ and CD8+ T-cell subsets, alongside PBMC samples, were included among the 106 TCR-beta libraries. The cohort was made up of approximately 71 subjects, consisting of around 14 HAM/TSP patients, around 35 multiple sclerosis patients and around 20 healthy controls.

This clonotype was seen at least ten times. Its specific antigen is unknown. No qualities accompany the bases; no much larger clone lies one base away. The healthy controls were volunteers from blood banks in Maryland, USA. Unsorted PBMC libraries were generated from 2 million PBMCs stored in RNAlater at -80 °C until RNA extraction. Peripheral blood was subjected to Ficoll-Hypaque density gradient centrifugation to isolate PBMCs, which were then cryopreserved in liquid nitrogen. cDNA was synthesized by template-switch 5'RACE using a primer carrying a 10-nucleotide random unique molecular identifier by which each TCR transcript was tagged. Every sequencing run yielded over 170 million TCR-beta sequences covering 15-18 subjects. Total RNA was extracted with the RNeasy kit. The KAPA Real-time Library Amplification kit was used to amplify TCR-beta VDJ regions with primers targeting the TCR constant region and the 5'RACE anchor. Sample indexes and Illumina adaptors were added in a first PCR, and a second PCR then increased library yield. The roughly 650 bp TCR product was size-selected on a 2% E-gel SizeSelection system after Ampure bead purification. Library quality was checked on a Bioanalyzer, concentration was measured with Qubit, and libraries were quantified with the Kapa Library Quantification kit before pooling. Paired-end 2 x 150 bp sequencing of the libraries was performed on an Illumina HiSeq 2500. To increase sequence diversity, roughly 24-31% phiX was spiked into each library pool. Per the original workflow: Quality-filtered reads were processed with the UMI-based MiGEC pipeline, and over 90% of raw TCR sequences were removed by the MiGEC pipeline during error correction. IMGT germline references were used for alignment of VDJ genes, and clonotypes were defined by a unique CDR3 amino acid sequence together with V-J genes. Clonal expansion, Shannon diversity and CDR3 relatedness (CalcPairwiseDistances, ClusterSamples) were evaluated with VDJtools, and phylogenetic trees were built with CLCbio workbench. Clones with at least 8 unique UMIs were defined as expanded, with this threshold being based on coefficient-of-variation modelling across technical triplicates. TCRdb reworked the public reads: Q25 trimming with fastp, MiXCR clone assembly, productive beta chains retained. A single entry per CDR3 protein holds the most common genes and DNA from its merged rows. None of the V and J calls come from the authors' own analysis; TCRdb made them. For this sample there are roughly 25,000 distinct CDR3 sequences; 5% to 7% appear just once. The ten largest clones take up about 4.4% of the sample.

Study-wide conclusions, independent of this receptor: Expanded clones from different subjects shared no identical CDR3 amino acid sequences, which suggests that TCR-beta repertoires were private in all groups. The highest TCR clonal expansion was observed in HAM/TSP patients, whereas the lowest was observed in MS patients, even when compared with healthy controls.

CDR1 and CDR2 (DFQATT, SNEGSKA) derive from the germline V gene (reference sequence). V loses 0 bases of germline sequence and J loses 6 bases, and the interval between the two ends is 20 bases. Its CDR3 holds 16 amino acids, cysteine through phenylalanine. The sequence is cut down to CDR3 DNA, 48 bases in frame from base 1. Sequencing was carried out using PBMCs. Recombination joined TRBV20-1 with TRBJ1-2; the D gene cannot be resolved reliably. This receptor was obtained from a woman aged 40 to 49 in good health. The CDR3 reads CSAREYLKEGVDGYTF. The sequenced DNA is TGCAGTGCTAGAGAGTATCTGAAGGAGGGAGTCGATGGCTACACCTTC.